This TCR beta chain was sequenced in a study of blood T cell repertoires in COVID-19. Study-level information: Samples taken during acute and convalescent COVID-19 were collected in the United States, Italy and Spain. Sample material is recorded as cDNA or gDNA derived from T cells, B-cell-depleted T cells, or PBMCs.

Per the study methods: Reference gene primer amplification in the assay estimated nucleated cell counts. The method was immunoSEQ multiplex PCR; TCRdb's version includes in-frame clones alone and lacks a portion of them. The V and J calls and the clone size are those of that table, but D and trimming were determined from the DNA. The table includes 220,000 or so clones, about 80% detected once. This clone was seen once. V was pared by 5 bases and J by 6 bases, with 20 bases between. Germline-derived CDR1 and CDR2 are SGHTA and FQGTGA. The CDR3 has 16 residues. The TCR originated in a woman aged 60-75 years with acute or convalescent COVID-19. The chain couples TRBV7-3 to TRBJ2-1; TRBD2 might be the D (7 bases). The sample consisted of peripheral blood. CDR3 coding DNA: TGTGCCAGCAGCCCAGTCGGGGGGCCATCACTCAATGAGCAGTTCTTC. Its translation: CASSPVGGPSLNEQFF.